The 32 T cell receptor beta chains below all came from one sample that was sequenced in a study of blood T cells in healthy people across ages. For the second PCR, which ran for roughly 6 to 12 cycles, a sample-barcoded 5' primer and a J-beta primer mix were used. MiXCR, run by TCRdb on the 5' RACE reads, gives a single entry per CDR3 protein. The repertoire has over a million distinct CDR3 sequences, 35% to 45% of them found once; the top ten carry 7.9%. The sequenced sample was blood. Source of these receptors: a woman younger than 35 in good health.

The chain's CDR3 is CASSSGSGNTIYF. The CDR3 DNA follows: TGTGCCAGCAGTTCCGGCTCTGGAAACACCATATATTTT. The V gene is TRBV28, the J gene TRBJ1-3; D remains ambiguous. Germline CDR1 is MDHEN and CDR2 is SYDVKM. V lost 4 bases, J lost 0 bases, and 4 bases lay in between. The CDR3 has 13 amino acids. Full variable domain (remainder filled in from reference TRBV28 and TRBJ1-3): DVKVTQSSRYLVKRTGEKVFLECVQDMDHENMFWYRQDPGLGLRLIYFSYDVKMKEKGDIPEGYSVSREKKERFSLILESASTNQTSMYLCASSSGSGNTIYFGEGSWLTVV.

The chain's CDR3 is CASSFGLTASYNEQYF. The CDR3 DNA reads TGTGCCAGCAGTTTTGGTCTGACAGCATCCTACAATGAGCAGTACTTC. This chain connects TRBV12-3 or TRBV12-4 to TRBJ2-7; weak D call: TRBD1 (5 bases). Trimming stripped 3 bases from V and 7 bases from J, with 22 bases between. CDR3 length: 16 residues.

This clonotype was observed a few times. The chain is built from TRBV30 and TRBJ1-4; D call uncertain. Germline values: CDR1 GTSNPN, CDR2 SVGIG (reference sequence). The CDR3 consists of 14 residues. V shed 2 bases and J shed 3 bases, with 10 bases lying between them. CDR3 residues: CAWSPPLANEKLFF. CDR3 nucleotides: TGTGCCTGGAGTCCCCCTTTGGCTAATGAAAAACTGTTTTTT.

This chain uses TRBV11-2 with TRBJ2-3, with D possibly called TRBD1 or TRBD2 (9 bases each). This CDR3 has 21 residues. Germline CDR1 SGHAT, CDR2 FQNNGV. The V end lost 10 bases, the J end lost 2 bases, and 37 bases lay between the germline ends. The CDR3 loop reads CAKLEPGQGLAGSPDTDTQYF. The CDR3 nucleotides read TGTGCCAAGCTTGAACCGGGACAGGGTCTAGCGGGGAGTCCCGACACAGATACGCAGTATTTT.

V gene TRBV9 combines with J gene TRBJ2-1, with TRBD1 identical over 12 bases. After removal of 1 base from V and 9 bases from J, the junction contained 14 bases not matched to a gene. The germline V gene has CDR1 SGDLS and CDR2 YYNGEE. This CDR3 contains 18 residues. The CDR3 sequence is CASSVYGTGGGRDGEQFF. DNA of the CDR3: TGTGCCAGCAGCGTATACGGGACAGGGGGCGGGCGGGATGGTGAGCAGTTCTTC. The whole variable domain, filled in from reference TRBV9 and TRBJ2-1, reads DSGVTQTPKHLITATGQRVTLRCSPRSGDLSVYWYQQSLDQGLQFLIQYYNGEERAKGNILERFSAQQFPDLHSELNLSSLELGDSALYFCASSVYGTGGGRDGEQFFGPGTRLTVL.

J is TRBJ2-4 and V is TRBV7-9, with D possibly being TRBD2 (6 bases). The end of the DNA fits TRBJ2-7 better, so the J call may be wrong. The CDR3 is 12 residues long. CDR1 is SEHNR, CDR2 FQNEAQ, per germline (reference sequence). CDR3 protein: CASNGGNYEQYF. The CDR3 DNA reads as TGTGCCAGTAATGGGGGGAACTACGAGCAGTACTTC.

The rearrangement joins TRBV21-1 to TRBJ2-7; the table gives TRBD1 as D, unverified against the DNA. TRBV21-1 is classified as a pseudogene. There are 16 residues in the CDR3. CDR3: CASSKEGDRLTYEQYF. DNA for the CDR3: TGTGCCAGCAGCAAAGAGGGGGACAGGTTAACCTACGAGCAGTACTTC.

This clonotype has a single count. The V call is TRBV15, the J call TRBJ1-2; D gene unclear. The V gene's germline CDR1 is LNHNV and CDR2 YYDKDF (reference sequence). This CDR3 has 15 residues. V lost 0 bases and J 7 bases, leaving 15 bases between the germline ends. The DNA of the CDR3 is TGTGCCACCAGCAGAGATCTTGGCTTGGGTACTGGCTACACCTTC. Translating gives CATSRDLGLGTGYTF.

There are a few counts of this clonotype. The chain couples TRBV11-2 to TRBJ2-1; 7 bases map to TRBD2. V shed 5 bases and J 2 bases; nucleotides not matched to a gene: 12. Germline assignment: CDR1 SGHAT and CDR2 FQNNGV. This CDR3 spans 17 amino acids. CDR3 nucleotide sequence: TGTGCCAGCAGCCACCCTCTCCGCGGGAGAACCTACAATGAGCAGTTCTTC. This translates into CASSHPLRGRTYNEQFF.

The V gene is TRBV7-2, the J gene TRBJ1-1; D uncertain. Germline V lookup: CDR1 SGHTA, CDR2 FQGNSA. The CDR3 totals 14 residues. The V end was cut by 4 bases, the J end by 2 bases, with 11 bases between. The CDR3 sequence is CASSSTTINTEAFF. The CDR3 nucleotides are TGTGCCAGCAGCTCAACCACCATAAACACTGAAGCTTTCTTT. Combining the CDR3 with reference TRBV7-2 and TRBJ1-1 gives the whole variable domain GAGVSQSPSNKVTEKGKDVELRCDPISGHTALYWYRQSLGQGLEFLIYFQGNSAPDKSGLPSDRFSAERTGGSVSTLTIQRTQQEDSAVYLCASSSTTINTEAFFGQGTRLTVV.

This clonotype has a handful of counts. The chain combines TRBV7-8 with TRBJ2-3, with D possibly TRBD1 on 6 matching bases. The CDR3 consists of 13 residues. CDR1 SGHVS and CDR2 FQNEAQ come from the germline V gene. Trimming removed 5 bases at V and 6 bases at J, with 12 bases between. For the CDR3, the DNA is TGTGCCAGCAGCACGACCCAGGGGGATACGCAGTATTTT. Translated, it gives CASSTTQGDTQYF.

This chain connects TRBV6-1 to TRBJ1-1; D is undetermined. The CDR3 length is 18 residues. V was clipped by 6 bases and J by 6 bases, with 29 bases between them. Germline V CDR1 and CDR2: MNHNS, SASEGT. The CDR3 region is CASRTLIGFEGKRAEAFF. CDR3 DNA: TGTGCCAGCAGGACGCTAATCGGCTTTGAGGGAAAACGGGCTGAAGCTTTCTTT.

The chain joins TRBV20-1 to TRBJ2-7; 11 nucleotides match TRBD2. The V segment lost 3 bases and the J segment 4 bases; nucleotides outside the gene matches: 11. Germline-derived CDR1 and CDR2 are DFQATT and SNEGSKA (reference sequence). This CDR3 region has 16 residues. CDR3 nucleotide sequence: TGCAGTGCTAGCGGCGGGGGATTAGCGGGAGGGTACGAGCAGTACTTC. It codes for CSASGGGLAGGYEQYF.

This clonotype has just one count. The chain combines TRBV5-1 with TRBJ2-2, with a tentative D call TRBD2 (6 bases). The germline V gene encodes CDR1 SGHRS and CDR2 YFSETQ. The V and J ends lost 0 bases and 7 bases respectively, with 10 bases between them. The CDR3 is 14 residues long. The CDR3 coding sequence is TGCGCCAGCAGCTTGGGCCAGGAGGGCGGGGAGCTGTTTTTT. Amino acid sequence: CASSLGQEGGELFF.

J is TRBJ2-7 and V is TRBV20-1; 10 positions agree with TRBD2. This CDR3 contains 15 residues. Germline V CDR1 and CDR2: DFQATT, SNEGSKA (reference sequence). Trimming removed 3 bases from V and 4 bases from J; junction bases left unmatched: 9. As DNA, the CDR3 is TGCAGTGCTAGTGGTTGGTCTAGCGGGAGTTACGAGCAGTACTTC. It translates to CSASGWSSGSYEQYF.

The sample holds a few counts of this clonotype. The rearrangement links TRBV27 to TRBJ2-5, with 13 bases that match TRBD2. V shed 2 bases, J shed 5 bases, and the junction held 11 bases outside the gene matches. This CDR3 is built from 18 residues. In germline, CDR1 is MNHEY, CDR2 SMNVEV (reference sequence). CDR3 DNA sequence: TGTGCCAGCAGTTTACTCGCGGGACTAGCGGGACGAAGTGAGACCCAGTACTTC. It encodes CASSLLAGLAGRSETQYF.

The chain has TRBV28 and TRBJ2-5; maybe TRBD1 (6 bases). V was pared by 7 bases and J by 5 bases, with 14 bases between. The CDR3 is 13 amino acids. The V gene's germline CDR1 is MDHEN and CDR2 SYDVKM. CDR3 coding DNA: TGTGCCAGCAAAAAACAGGGCGGCGAGACCCAGTACTTC. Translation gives CASKKQGGETQYF.

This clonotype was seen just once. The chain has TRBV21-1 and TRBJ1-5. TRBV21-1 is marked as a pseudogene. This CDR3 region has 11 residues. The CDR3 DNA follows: TGTGCCAGCAGGGTACGGGAGCCCCAGCATTTT. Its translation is CASRVREPQHF.

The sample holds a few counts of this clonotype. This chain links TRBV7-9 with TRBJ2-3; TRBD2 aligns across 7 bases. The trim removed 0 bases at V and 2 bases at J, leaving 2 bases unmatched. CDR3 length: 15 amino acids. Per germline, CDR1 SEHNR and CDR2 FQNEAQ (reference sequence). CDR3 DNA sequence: TGTGCCAGCAGCTTAGCCAGCGGGGCCACAGATACGCAGTATTTT. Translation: CASSLASGATDTQYF.

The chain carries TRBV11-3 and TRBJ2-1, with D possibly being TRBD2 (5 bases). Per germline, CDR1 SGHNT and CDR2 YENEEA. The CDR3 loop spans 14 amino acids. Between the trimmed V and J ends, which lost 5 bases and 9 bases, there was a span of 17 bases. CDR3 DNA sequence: TGTGCCAGCAGCCCGAGTACACTAGTTGGTGAGCAGTTCTTC. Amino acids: CASSPSTLVGEQFF.

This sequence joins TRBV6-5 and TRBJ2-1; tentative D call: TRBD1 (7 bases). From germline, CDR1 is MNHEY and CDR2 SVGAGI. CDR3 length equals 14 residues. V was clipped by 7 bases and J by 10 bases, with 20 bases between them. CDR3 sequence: CASTSRGLAYEQFF. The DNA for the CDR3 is TGTGCCAGCACCTCAAGGGGGCTAGCGTACGAGCAGTTCTTC.

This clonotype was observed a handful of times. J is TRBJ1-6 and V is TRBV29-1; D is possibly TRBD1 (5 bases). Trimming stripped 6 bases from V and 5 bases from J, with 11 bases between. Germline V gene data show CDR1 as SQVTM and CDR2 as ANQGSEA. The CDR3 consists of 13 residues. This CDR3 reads CSVGRGDNSPLHF. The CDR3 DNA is TGCAGCGTGGGAAGGGGTGATAATTCACCCCTCCACTTT.

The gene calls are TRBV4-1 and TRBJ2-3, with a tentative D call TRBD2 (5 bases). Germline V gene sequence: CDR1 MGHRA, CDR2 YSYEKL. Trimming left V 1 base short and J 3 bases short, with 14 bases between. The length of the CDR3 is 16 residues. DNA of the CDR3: TGCGCCAGCAGCCAAGGTGCTAGCCTGAATACAGATACGCAGTATTTT. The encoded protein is CASSQGASLNTDTQYF.

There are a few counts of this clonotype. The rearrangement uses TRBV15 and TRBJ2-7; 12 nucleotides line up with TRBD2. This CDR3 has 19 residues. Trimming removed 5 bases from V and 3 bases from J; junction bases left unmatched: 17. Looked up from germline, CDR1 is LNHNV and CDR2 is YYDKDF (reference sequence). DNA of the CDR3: TGTGCCACCAGCTCCCGTAGACTAGCGGGGGCCCCGGGACTCTACGAGCAGTACTTC. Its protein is CATSSRRLAGAPGLYEQYF.

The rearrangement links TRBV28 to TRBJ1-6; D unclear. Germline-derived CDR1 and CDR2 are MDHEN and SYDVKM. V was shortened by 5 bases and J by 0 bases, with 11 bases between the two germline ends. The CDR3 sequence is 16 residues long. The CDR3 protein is CASSAEGHSYNSPLHF. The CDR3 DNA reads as TGTGCCAGCAGTGCCGAAGGGCACTCCTATAATTCACCCCTCCACTTT.

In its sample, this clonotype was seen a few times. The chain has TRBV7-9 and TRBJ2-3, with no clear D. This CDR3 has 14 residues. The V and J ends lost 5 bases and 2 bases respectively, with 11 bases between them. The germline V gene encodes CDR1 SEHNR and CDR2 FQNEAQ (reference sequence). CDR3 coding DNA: TGTGCCAGCAGCCCCAAGGCCACCACAGATACGCAGTATTTT. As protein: CASSPKATTDTQYF. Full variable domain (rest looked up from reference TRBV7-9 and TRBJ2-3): DTGVSQNPRHKITKRGQNVTFRCDPISEHNRLYWYRQTLGQGPEFLTYFQNEAQLEKSRLLSDRFSAERPKGSFSTLEIQRTEQGDSAMYLCASSPKATTDTQYFGPGTRLTVL.

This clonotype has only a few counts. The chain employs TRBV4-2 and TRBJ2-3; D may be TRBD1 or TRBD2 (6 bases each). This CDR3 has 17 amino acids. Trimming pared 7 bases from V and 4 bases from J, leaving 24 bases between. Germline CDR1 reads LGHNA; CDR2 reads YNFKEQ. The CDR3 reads CASTPMGGAEGPDTQYF. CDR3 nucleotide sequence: TGTGCCAGCACGCCCATGGGGGGCGCGGAAGGGCCAGATACGCAGTATTTT.

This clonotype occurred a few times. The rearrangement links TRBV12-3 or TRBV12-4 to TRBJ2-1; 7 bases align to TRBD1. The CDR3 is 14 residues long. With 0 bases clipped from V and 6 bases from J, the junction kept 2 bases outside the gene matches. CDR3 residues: CASSLAAGGNEQFF. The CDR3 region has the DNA TGTGCCAGCAGTTTAGCGGCAGGGGGCAATGAGCAGTTCTTC.

Here the CDR3 reads CASKPGGARETQYF. The CDR3, as DNA: TGCGCCAGCAAACCCGGGGGGGCAAGGGAGACCCAGTACTTC. The rearrangement joins TRBV10-2 to TRBJ2-5, with 8 bases fitting TRBD2. This CDR3 comprises 14 residues. The V gene end was trimmed by 7 bases and the J gene end by 5 bases; junction bases not matched to a gene: 9. Germline loops: CDR1 WSHSY, CDR2 SAAADI.

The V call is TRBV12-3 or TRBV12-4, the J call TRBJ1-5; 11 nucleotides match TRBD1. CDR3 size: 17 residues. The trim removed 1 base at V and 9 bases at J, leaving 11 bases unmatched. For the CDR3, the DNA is TGTGCCAGCAGTTTAGAGTTCGGGACAGGGGGTTCATGGCCCCAGCATTTT. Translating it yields CASSLEFGTGGSWPQHF.

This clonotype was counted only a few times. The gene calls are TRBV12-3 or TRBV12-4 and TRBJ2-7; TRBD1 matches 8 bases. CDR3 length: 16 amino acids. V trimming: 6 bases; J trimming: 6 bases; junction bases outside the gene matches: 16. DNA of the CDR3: TGTGCCAGCAGCCGCGGACAGGGTCTAGTGAACTTCGAGCAGTACTTC. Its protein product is CASSRGQGLVNFEQYF.

The CDR3 loop reads CASSLWDREGNTQYF. The DNA of the CDR3 is TGTGCCAGCAGCTTATGGGACAGGGAAGGAAATACGCAGTATTTT. The chain employs TRBV7-9 and TRBJ2-3, with TRBD1 matching over 9 bases. This CDR3 region has 15 residues. Unmatched junction bases numbered 7, after V lost 2 bases and J lost 7 bases. Germline-derived CDR1 and CDR2 are SEHNR and FQNEAQ (reference sequence).